This T cell receptor beta chain was recovered during a study of monozygotic twins with inflammatory bowel disease. The study's findings and limits: In the analysis, different T cell subtypes could not be told apart.

As regards this clonotype: No antigen is known for it.

Germline CDR1 is SGHRS and CDR2 is YFSETQ. This CDR3 region has 14 residues. In eight separate reactions per sample, cDNA was generated. Each CDR3 protein gets one entry in TCRdb, which reprocessed the 5' RACE reads and gives no DNA. This listing includes 300,000 to 350,000 distinct CDR3 sequences. Sequencing used blood. The TCR originated in a human donor with ulcerative colitis or Crohn's disease, or a healthy co-twin of an affected twin (not recorded which). V gene TRBV5-1 combines with J gene TRBJ2-7. CDR3 sequence: CASSSQGDSYEQYF.